These 6 T cell receptor beta chains were all obtained from the same sample, sequenced in a study of blood T cell repertoires in COVID-19. Sequencing was performed with immunoSEQ multiplex PCR; in TCRdb, only in-frame clones are kept and a portion is missing. This sample carries about 88,000 clones, roughly nine tenths of them seen once, and the ten largest clones take approximately 15%. The sample comprised peripheral blood. These receptors originate from a male donor with acute or convalescent COVID-19.

The V gene is TRBV6-5, the J gene TRBJ2-7, with a tentative D call TRBD1 (6 bases). The CDR3 consists of 13 residues. Per germline, CDR1 MNHEY and CDR2 SVGAGI. The V end was cut by 6 bases, the J end by 3 bases, with 12 bases between. The CDR3 reads CASRGTGFYEQYF. For the CDR3, the DNA is TGTGCCAGCAGGGGCACAGGGTTCTACGAGCAGTACTTC.

The table lists this clone with a count of one. V gene TRBV2 combines with J gene TRBJ1-6; 8 bases match TRBD1. Trimming took 2 bases from V and 10 from J; bases not matched to a gene: 10. The CDR3 has 16 amino acids. Germline V gene sequence: CDR1 SNHLY, CDR2 FYNNEI. The CDR3 sequence is CASSERPGGLNSPLHF. The CDR3 DNA follows: TGTGCCAGCAGTGAAAGACCAGGGGGCTTGAACTCACCCCTCCACTTT. The complete variable domain, with remaining parts taken from reference TRBV2 and TRBJ1-6, reads EPEVTQTPSHQVTQMGQEVILRCVPISNHLYFYWYRQILGQKVEFLVSFYNNEISEKSEIFDDQFSVERPDGSNFTLKIRSTKLEDSAMYFCASSERPGGLNSPLHFGNGTRLTVT.

The J gene is TRBJ2-1, the V gene TRBV18; D call uncertain. V lost 1 base, J lost 0 bases, and 7 bases lay in between. Germline CDR1 is KGHSH and CDR2 is LQKENI. The CDR3 has 15 residues. The chain's CDR3 is CASSPQRSSYNEQFF. In DNA form, the CDR3 reads TGTGCCAGCTCACCACAGAGGAGCTCCTACAATGAGCAGTTCTTC.

The V and J genes are TRBV12-3 or TRBV12-4 and TRBJ1-3, with D maybe TRBD1 (6 bases). Trimming pared 6 bases from V and 1 base from J, leaving 7 bases between. The CDR3 is 13 amino acids. In DNA, the CDR3 is TGTGCCAGCAGCAGGGGATCTGGAAACACCATATATTTT. Protein sequence: CASSRGSGNTIYF.

The rearrangement uses TRBV19 and TRBJ2-3; 15 bases line up with TRBD2. The J segment lost 0 bases and the V segment lost 5 bases, leaving 3 bases of the junction unmatched. The CDR3 consists of 17 residues. Germline V gives CDR1 LNHDA, CDR2 SQIVND (reference sequence). This CDR3 reads CASSLGTSGGSTDTQYF. In DNA, the CDR3 is TGTGCCAGTAGTCTAGGGACTAGCGGGGGGAGCACAGATACGCAGTATTTT. Based on the CDR3 plus reference TRBV19 and TRBJ2-3, the full variable domain is DGGITQSPKYLFRKEGQNVTLSCEQNLNHDAMYWYRQDPGQGLRLIYYSQIVNDFQKGDIAEGYSVSREKKESFPLTVTSAQKNPTAFYLCASSLGTSGGSTDTQYFGPGTRLTVL.

This chain joins TRBV30 and TRBJ1-5, with D unclear. The CDR3 length is 13 residues. V was trimmed by 0 bases and J by 5 bases, leaving 8 bases between them. Germline lookup yields CDR1 GTSNPN and CDR2 SVGIG (reference sequence). For the CDR3, the DNA is TGTGCCTGGAGTGTCGGGGTCGATCAGCCCCAGCATTTT. This sequence encodes CAWSVGVDQPQHF.